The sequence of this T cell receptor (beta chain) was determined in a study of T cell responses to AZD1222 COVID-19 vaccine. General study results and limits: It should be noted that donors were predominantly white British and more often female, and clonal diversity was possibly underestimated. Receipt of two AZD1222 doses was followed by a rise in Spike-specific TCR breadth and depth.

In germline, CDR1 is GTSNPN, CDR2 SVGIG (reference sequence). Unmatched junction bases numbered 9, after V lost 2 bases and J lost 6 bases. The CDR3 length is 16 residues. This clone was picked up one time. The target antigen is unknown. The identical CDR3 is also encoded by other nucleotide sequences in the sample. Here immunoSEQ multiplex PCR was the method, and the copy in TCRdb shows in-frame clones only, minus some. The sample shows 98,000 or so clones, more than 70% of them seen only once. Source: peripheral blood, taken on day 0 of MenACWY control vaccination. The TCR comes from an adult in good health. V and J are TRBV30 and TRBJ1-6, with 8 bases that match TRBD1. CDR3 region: CAWSPLDRGINSPLHF. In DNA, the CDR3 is TGTGCCTGGAGTCCATTAGACAGGGGTATTAATTCACCCCTCCACTTT.